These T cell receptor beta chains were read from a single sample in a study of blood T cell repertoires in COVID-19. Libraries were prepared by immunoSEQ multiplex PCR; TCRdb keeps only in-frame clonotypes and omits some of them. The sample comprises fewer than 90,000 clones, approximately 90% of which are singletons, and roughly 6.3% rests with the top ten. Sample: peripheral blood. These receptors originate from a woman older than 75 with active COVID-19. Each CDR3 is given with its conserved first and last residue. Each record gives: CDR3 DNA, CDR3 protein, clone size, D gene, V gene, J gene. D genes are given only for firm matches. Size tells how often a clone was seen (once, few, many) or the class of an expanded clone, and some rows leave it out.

TGTGCCAGCACCCTCCACAGCACTAGGTACGAGCAGTACTTC,CASTLHSTRYEQYF,-,-,TRBV28,TRBJ2-7
TGTGCCAGCTCACCACCCAATCCTAAGACGCTAGGAGGCTACACCTTC,CASSPPNPKTLGGYTF,-,-,TRBV18,TRBJ1-2
TGTGCCAGCAGCCTCGACAGGGGTAGCTCCTACGAGCAGTACTTC,CASSLDRGSSYEQYF,-,TRBD1,TRBV28,TRBJ2-7
TGTGCCAGCTCGTGGGGCCAGGGTCAGCCCCAGCATTTT,CASSWGQGQPQHF,few,-,TRBV7-3,TRBJ1-5
-,CASSGTWGQGTMEYF,-,-,TRBV2,TRBJ2-7
TGTGCCAGCAGCTTGCGGGACAGGGCAGGCAATCAGCCCCAGCATTTT,CASSLRDRAGNQPQHF,-,TRBD1,TRBV5-6,TRBJ1-5
TGTGCCAGCTCACGCGCACTAGCGGGTTACGAGCAGTACTTC,CASSRALAGYEQYF,-,TRBD2,TRBV18,TRBJ2-7
TGTGCCAGTAGTATAGGACCGGGTTCCAACGTCCTGACTTTC,CASSIGPGSNVLTF,-,-,TRBV19,TRBJ2-6
TGCGCCAGCAGCTTGGGGGCAGCCTCTAACTATGGCTACACCTTC,CASSLGAASNYGYTF,once,-,TRBV5-1,TRBJ1-2
TGTGCCAGCAGCTTTAGCCCCCCGGCAGGGCACGGGAGGAATGAGCAGTTCTTC,CASSFSPPAGHGRNEQFF,-,TRBD2,TRBV7-2,TRBJ2-1
TGTGCCAGCAGTTTATGGGAGAGTCAGAACACTGAAGCTTTCTTT,CASSLWESQNTEAFF,-,-,TRBV28,TRBJ1-1
TGCGCCAGCAGCCCCCAGGAGCGGAGCCACACCGGGGAGCTGTTTTTT,CASSPQERSHTGELFF,-,-,TRBV4-1,TRBJ2-2
TGCAGCGTAGCCCCTGGGGGGGCCGCATACGAGCAGTACTTC,CSVAPGGAAYEQYF,-,-,TRBV29-1,TRBJ2-7
TGTGCCACCAGCCCGGGACAGGGCTACGAGCAGTACTTC,CATSPGQGYEQYF,-,TRBD1,TRBV10-3,TRBJ2-7
TGCGCCAGCAGTGGACTAGCGGCCTACAATGAGCAGTTCTTC,CASSGLAAYNEQFF,-,TRBD2,TRBV5-1,TRBJ2-1
TGCGCCAGCAGCCCACTCCCCTACGAGCAGTACTTC,CASSPLPYEQYF,-,-,TRBV4-3,TRBJ2-7
TGCGCCAGCGTCAGGGTTAACCAACAGTCTCCGGAACTGTTTTTT,CASVRVNQQSPELFF,-,-,TRBV4-1,TRBJ1-4
TGTGCCAGCAGTTTTAGCGGGAGGCCGGGGAGCACAGATACGCAGTATTTT,CASSFSGRPGSTDTQYF,-,TRBD2,TRBV11-2,TRBJ2-3
TGTGCCAGCAGTTACCCCCCTTTTGGAAACACCATATATTTT,CASSYPPFGNTIYF,once,-,TRBV6-2/TRBV6-3,TRBJ1-3
TGCGCCAGCAGCCAAGGGGGGGGAATCTACGAGCAGTACTTC,CASSQGGGIYEQYF,-,TRBD2,TRBV4-1,TRBJ2-7
TGTGCCAGCTCACCCGGACTAGCCAGAACGGCCTCCAATGAGCAGTTCTTC,CASSPGLARTASNEQFF,-,TRBD2,TRBV18,TRBJ2-1
TGTGCCACTTCCCGGGACATAAGGGGTAACTATGGCTACACCTTC,CATSRDIRGNYGYTF,-,-,TRBV19,TRBJ1-2
TGTGCCAGCAGCCCAAATGCCAGGACAGGGCACTCCTACGAGCAGTACTTC,CASSPNARTGHSYEQYF,-,TRBD1,TRBV7-8,TRBJ2-7
TGTGCCAGCAGCTTGGGGGGGATCACCGGGGAGCTGTTTTTT,CASSLGGITGELFF,-,TRBD2,TRBV7-2,TRBJ2-2
TGTGCCAGCACCCTCCCGGGGACAGGGGGTATTGAAGCTTTCTTT,CASTLPGTGGIEAFF,-,TRBD1,TRBV28,TRBJ1-1
TGCAGCGTCAACGGGGCGGGAGGGTTGGCCGGGGAGCTGTTTTTT,CSVNGAGGLAGELFF,-,TRBD2,TRBV29-1,TRBJ2-2
TGTGCCAGCAGCCCCCCCGCGGGGCGAGAGACCCAGTACTTC,CASSPPAGRETQYF,-,-,TRBV11-2,TRBJ2-5
TGTGCCAGCAGCCGAAGACAGGGGACTACCTACGAGCAGTACTTC,CASSRRQGTTYEQYF,-,-,TRBV6-5,TRBJ2-7
TGTGCCAGTAGTATCGGGACAGGTACCTACGAGCAGTACTTC,CASSIGTGTYEQYF,-,TRBD1,TRBV19,TRBJ2-7
TGTGCCAGCGCCCCGGGACAGTCCTACGAGCAGTACTTC,CASAPGQSYEQYF,-,TRBD1,TRBV28,TRBJ2-7
TGTGCCAGCAGCCGCGGAGCTCTCTCCTACAATGAGCAGTTCTTC,CASSRGALSYNEQFF,-,-,TRBV6-5,TRBJ2-1
TGTGCCATCAGTGAGTCTAGGAGACAGGGTGCCTACGAGCAGTACTTC,CAISESRRQGAYEQYF,few,TRBD1,TRBV10-3,TRBJ2-7
TGTGCCAGCAGCTTATCCGGGACTAGCGTCTCCTACGAGCAGTACTTC,CASSLSGTSVSYEQYF,once,TRBD2,TRBV7-2,TRBJ2-7
TGTGCCAGCAGTGAAGCGCCTAGCGTTGAACTACTACCCTACGAGCAGTACTTC,CASSEAPSVELLPYEQYF,-,-,TRBV2,TRBJ2-7
TGTGCCAGTAGTTTCCCCGGGCGGGCAGCTGAAGCTTTCTTT,CASSFPGRAAEAFF,once,-,TRBV19,TRBJ1-1
TGTGCCAGCAGACTAGCGGGAGGGCCGGAGACCCAGTACTTC,CASRLAGGPETQYF,-,TRBD2,TRBV6-5,TRBJ2-5
TGCAGCGTTCTCCAGACTAGCGGGTCATCCTACGAGCAGTACTTC,CSVLQTSGSSYEQYF,-,TRBD2,TRBV29-1,TRBJ2-7
TGTGCCAGCAGCTTAAAGAGGACTAGCGGGAGTTTAGAGACCCAGTACTTC,CASSLKRTSGSLETQYF,-,TRBD2,TRBV7-2,TRBJ2-5
TGTGCCAGCAGTTACGGGGGGGATGAGCAGTTCTTC,CASSYGGDEQFF,-,TRBD2,TRBV6-5,TRBJ2-1
TGTGCCAGCAGCTCCCTGCAGGGGGCCCAGTACTTC,CASSSLQGAQYF,once,TRBD1,TRBV7-9,TRBJ2-5
TGTGCCAGCAGCCCGCGGGGAGCAACTAATGAAAAACTGTTTTTT,CASSPRGATNEKLFF,-,-,TRBV7-6,TRBJ1-4
TGTGCCAGCAGACGGGGGGGGACAGGGGAGAATGAGCAGTTCTTC,CASRRGGTGENEQFF,-,TRBD1,TRBV28,TRBJ2-1
TGTGCCAGCAGTCCAGGACAGGGGATCACAGATACGCAGTATTTT,CASSPGQGITDTQYF,-,TRBD1,TRBV6-2/TRBV6-3,TRBJ2-3
TGCGCCAGCAGCGGGGCCGGGACAGGGACAACAAATGAGCAGTTCTTC,CASSGAGTGTTNEQFF,-,TRBD1,TRBV5-1,TRBJ2-1
TGTGCCAGCTCATCCCGAGGACTAGTCTACGAGCAGTACTTC,CASSSRGLVYEQYF,-,TRBD2,TRBV18,TRBJ2-7
TGCAGCGTTTCCGGGACTAGCGGGAATGAGCAGTTCTTC,CSVSGTSGNEQFF,-,TRBD2,TRBV29-1,TRBJ2-1
TGTGCCAGCAGCCCACCTTCGGGAGGGCCAGAGACCCAGTACTTC,CASSPPSGGPETQYF,-,TRBD2,TRBV7-3,TRBJ2-5
TGTGCCAGTAGTACCTCCGGGACAGGGGATTACAATGAGCAGTTCTTC,CASSTSGTGDYNEQFF,-,TRBD1,TRBV19,TRBJ2-1
TGTGCCAGCAGCCCCGCGATGGGCGGGATTATAAATGAGCAGTTCTTC,CASSPAMGGIINEQFF,-,-,TRBV11-3,TRBJ2-1
TGTGCCAGCAGCTTAATGGGGAGAAACACCGGGGAGCTGTTTTTT,CASSLMGRNTGELFF,-,-,TRBV13,TRBJ2-2
TGTGCCAGCAGCCCTCCAGGACTAGCGGGGCACAATGAGCAGTTCTTC,CASSPPGLAGHNEQFF,-,TRBD2,TRBV14,TRBJ2-1
TGTGCCAGCAGCTTGACAGAAGCCTACAATGAGCAGTTCTTC,CASSLTEAYNEQFF,-,-,TRBV5-6,TRBJ2-1
TGTGCCAGCAGGTGGACTAGCGGATCAGATACGCAGTATTTT,CASRWTSGSDTQYF,-,TRBD2,TRBV6-6,TRBJ2-3